This T cell receptor beta chain emerged from a study of vaccination and CD4 T cells after COVID-19. Study in general: Researchers treated cells with overlapping spike peptides taken from SARS-CoV-2, HCoV-NL63, HCoV-OC43 and HCoV-229E. General study findings and limits: Convalescent patients displayed a median about 86% of reactive clones emerging only post-vaccination.

Time point here: late sampling 161 to 241 days after vaccination in a few convalescent patients. The treatment here: roughly 10-day PBMC culture with coronavirus spike peptide pools or control peptides (ViraFEST assay). Expanded clonotypes were found by TCR sequencing after peptide-pool stimulation (ViraFEST). The Oncomine TCR Beta short-read assay was applied to DNA of cultured CD4+ T cells. TCRdb itself ran the PCR reads through MiXCR, one entry per CDR3 protein. The sample consists of over 20,000 distinct CDR3 sequences, about a third of them appearing once. In its sample, this clonotype ranks as medium-sized. Its antigen remains unknown. This receptor was identified in a human donor who had recovered from COVID-19. The sequencing here drew on CD4+ T cells from blood, cultured in vitro, taken about 7 months after SARS-CoV-2 vaccination.

In nucleotides, the CDR3 is TGTGCCAGCAGCTCTTCGGGCGGCACTGAAGCTTTCTTT. Translated: CASSSSGGTEAFF. The rearrangement joins TRBV7-2 to TRBJ1-1; D gene uncertain. The CDR3 runs 13 residues. Per the germline V gene, CDR1 is SGHTA and CDR2 is FQGNSA. With 4 bases removed from V and 4 bases from J, the gap between germline ends came to 10 bases.